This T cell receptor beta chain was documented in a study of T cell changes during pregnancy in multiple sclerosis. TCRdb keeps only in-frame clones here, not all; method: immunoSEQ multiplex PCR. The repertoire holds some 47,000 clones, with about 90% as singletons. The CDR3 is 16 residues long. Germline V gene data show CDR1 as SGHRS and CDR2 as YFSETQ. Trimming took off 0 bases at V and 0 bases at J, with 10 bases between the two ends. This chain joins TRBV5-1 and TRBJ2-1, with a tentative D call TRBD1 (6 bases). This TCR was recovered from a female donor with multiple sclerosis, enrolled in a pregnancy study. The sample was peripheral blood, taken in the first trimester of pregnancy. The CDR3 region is CASSLDGTTSYNEQFF. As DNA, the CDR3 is TGCGCCAGCAGCTTGGACGGGACAACCTCCTACAATGAGCAGTTCTTC.